One T cell receptor beta chain is described in this entry. The target antigen is unknown. The diagnostic basis comprised clinical symptoms, serum thyroxine and TRAb, thyroid ultrasound and orbital computed tomography. There were TCR beta CDR3 regions amplified from RNA transcripts. TCR CDR3 regions were first amplified by RT-PCR with HTBI primers. TCRdb fed the multiplex PCR reads into MiXCR, producing one record per CDR3 protein. The data contain over 700,000 distinct CDR3 sequences, about 19% of them seen just once; the ten biggest clones take up roughly 17%. Looked up from germline, CDR1 is SGHNT and CDR2 is YYREEE (reference sequence). The CDR3 is 18 amino acids. Losses at the gene ends were 2 bases for V and 4 bases for J; bases not matched to a gene: 12. The record originates from a study of T cells in Graves' hyperthyroidism and ophthalmopathy. Study-level information: Sampling of peripheral blood happened at initial diagnosis, prior to any treatment.

General study points: Ophthalmopathy cases were set apart from stable hyperthyroidism by a 13 V-J model.

V is TRBV5-4 and J is TRBJ2-3; 11 nucleotides agree with TRBD2. This TCR was recovered from a woman in her forties or fifties with Graves' hyperthyroidism that later progressed to Graves' ophthalmopathy. The sequencing input was blood. The CDR3 coding sequence is TGTGCCAGCAGCTTTCCCCTAGCGGGGGGCGGGGTGGCAGATACGCAGTATTTT. Amino acids: CASSFPLAGGGVADTQYF.